These T cell receptor beta chains were read from a single sample in a study of cytomegalovirus exposure and HLA in healthy donors. The method was immunoSEQ multiplex PCR; TCRdb's version includes in-frame clones alone and lacks a portion of them. This table holds about 160,000 clones, roughly 79% found once. The sequencing sample was made of PBMCs. All receptors derive from a man between 18 and 35 years old in good health and CMV-seropositive. Both conserved end residues are part of each CDR3. The D gene is left open where the match is weak. For some rows the clone size is stated as once, few or many, or as a class when expanded; others skip it.

V gene,J gene,clone size,D gene,CDR3 DNA,CDR3 protein
TRBV5-1,TRBJ1-4,NA,TRBD1,TGCGCCAGCAGCACGGGACAGGGAGCGGGTGAAAAACTGTTTTTT,CASSTGQGAGEKLFF
TRBV7-8,TRBJ2-7,once,NA,TGTGCCAGCAGCTTATCGGGGATCGCCTACGAGCAGTACTTC,CASSLSGIAYEQYF
TRBV6-1,TRBJ2-1,NA,TRBD2,TGTGCCAGCAGAGCGGGAGAGCTTTACAATGAGCAGTTCTTC,CASRAGELYNEQFF
TRBV28,TRBJ2-3,once,NA,TGTGCCAGCAGTTTATCCGGGAGAACGGATACGCAGTATTTT,CASSLSGRTDTQYF
TRBV4-1,TRBJ2-3,once,NA,TGCGCCAGCAGCCAAGGGAGTGGCGGGATTAAGCAAGATACGCAGTATTTT,CASSQGSGGIKQDTQYF
TRBV18,TRBJ2-1,NA,TRBD1,TGTGCCAGCTCAACAGGGGGCAATGAGCAGTTCTTC,CASSTGGNEQFF
TRBV7-8,TRBJ1-5,NA,NA,TGTGCCAGCAGTCAAAAGGGACAAGGCAATCAGCCCCAGCATTTT,CASSQKGQGNQPQHF
TRBV2,TRBJ2-1,NA,NA,TGTGCCAGCAGTGGTTACGGCGTTAGTGGGAGGAATGAGCAGTTCTTC,CASSGYGVSGRNEQFF
TRBV9,TRBJ2-1,NA,TRBD2,TGTGCCAGCAGCAATGGACTAGCGCCCTACAATGAGCAGTTCTTC,CASSNGLAPYNEQFF
TRBV6-5,TRBJ2-2,once,TRBD1,TGTGCCAGCAGTTACAGACTAGGACAGGGGGCCGGGGAGCTGTTTTTT,CASSYRLGQGAGELFF
TRBV4-1,TRBJ2-5,NA,TRBD2,TGCGCCAGCAGCCAAGCAAGTGTGCTAGCGGGAGGTGAGACCCAGTACTTC,CASSQASVLAGGETQYF
TRBV27,TRBJ2-1,NA,TRBD1,TGTGCCAGCAGTCGGCCGGACAGGGTTAACCATGAGCAGTTCTTC,CASSRPDRVNHEQFF
TRBV5-1,TRBJ1-4,NA,NA,TGCGCCAGCAGCTTGTCCTCCGAAAAACTGTTTTTT,CASSLSSEKLFF
TRBV13,TRBJ1-1,NA,TRBD1,TGTGCCAGCGCAGGAGGGACAGGGAACACTGAAGCTTTCTTT,CASAGGTGNTEAFF
TRBV19,TRBJ1-5,NA,TRBD1,TGTGCCAGTAGTATTCGGACAGGGGGCAATCAGCCCCAGCATTTT,CASSIRTGGNQPQHF
TRBV28,TRBJ2-7,few,NA,TGTGCCAGCAGTCCCGGGACTGTAAGCTCCTACGAGCAGTACTTC,CASSPGTVSSYEQYF
TRBV6-5,TRBJ1-1,NA,TRBD1,TGTGCCAGCAGTTACCGGGGACAGGGAACTGAAGCTTTCTTT,CASSYRGQGTEAFF
TRBV5-1,TRBJ2-5,NA,NA,TGCGCCAACAAGGACAAGCAAGAGACCCAGTACTTC,CANKDKQETQYF
TRBV19,TRBJ2-1,NA,TRBD2,TGTGCCAGTAGCGTTAGCGGGAGCTCCTACAATGAGCAGTTCTTC,CASSVSGSSYNEQFF
TRBV5-1,TRBJ2-1,NA,TRBD2,TGCGCCAGCAGCCCTCCGGGACTAGTGGGGGACAATGAGCAGTTCTTC,CASSPPGLVGDNEQFF
TRBV27,TRBJ1-6,NA,TRBD1,TGTGCCAGCAGTTTTGGGGCCAGGGGGTTTTCACCCCTCCACTTT,CASSFGARGFSPLHF
TRBV18,TRBJ2-2,NA,TRBD1,TGTGCCAGCTCGGGACAGGGTCACGGCACCGGGGAGCTGTTTTTT,CASSGQGHGTGELFF
TRBV7-9,TRBJ2-7,NA,TRBD1,TGTGCCAGCAGCCCAGGACAGGGGGTTTTCAACGAGCAGTACTTC,CASSPGQGVFNEQYF
TRBV4-3,TRBJ2-7,NA,NA,TGCGCCAGCAGCCAAGATGCTGCACTCGGCTACGAGCAGTACTTC,CASSQDAALGYEQYF
TRBV10-3,TRBJ2-5,NA,TRBD2,TGTGCCACCTCGGACGGGGGGGATTTGACCCAGTACTTC,CATSDGGDLTQYF
TRBV10-3,TRBJ1-3,NA,NA,TGTGCCATCAGTGAGTTGGAGGATTCCAGCTCTGGAAACACCATATATTTT,CAISELEDSSSGNTIYF
TRBV7-6,TRBJ2-3,NA,TRBD2,TGTGCCAGCAGCTTAGACTCAGGTGGGGGGGGCACAGATACGCAGTATTTT,CASSLDSGGGGTDTQYF
TRBV19,TRBJ1-1,NA,NA,TGTGCCAGTAGTATACTCCCTGGGCAGTTTCGGTCCACTGAAGCTTTCTTT,CASSILPGQFRSTEAFF
TRBV2,TRBJ2-7,NA,NA,TGTGCCAGCAGCCAGACAGAGAGCTCCTACGAGCAGTACTTC,CASSQTESSYEQYF
TRBV6-1,TRBJ2-1,NA,TRBD2,TGTGCCAGCAGTCTTAGCGGGACCACCTACAATGAGCAGTTCTTC,CASSLSGTTYNEQFF
TRBV6-1,TRBJ1-1,NA,NA,TGTGCCAGCAGTATGGCCCTACGGGAGGGTTTCTTT,CASSMALREGFF
TRBV9,TRBJ2-3,NA,TRBD1,TGTGCCAGCAGCACCCGGGACAGGGGAGCAGATACGCAGTATTTT,CASSTRDRGADTQYF
TRBV19,TRBJ1-5,NA,NA,TGTGCCAGTAGTATAGCAGGGATCAATCAGCCCCAGCATTTT,CASSIAGINQPQHF
TRBV28,TRBJ2-3,NA,NA,TGTGCCAGCAGTGGACAGGGTACTAGTGGGGGGGCAACAGATACGCAGTATTTT,CASSGQGTSGGATDTQYF
TRBV4-1,TRBJ1-1,once,TRBD1,TGCGCCAGCAGCCAAGATACAGGGGGGACTGAAGCTTTCTTT,CASSQDTGGTEAFF
TRBV15,TRBJ2-1,NA,TRBD1,TGTGCCACCAGCAGGAGTTTTGAGGGACAGGGGTTAAGCGAGCAGTTCTTC,CATSRSFEGQGLSEQFF
TRBV2,TRBJ1-5,NA,NA,TGTGCCAGCTGTCCGACTCCCCTAAATCAGCCCCAGCATTTT,CASCPTPLNQPQHF
TRBV4-3,TRBJ2-1,NA,TRBD2,TGCGCCAGCAGCCAGGAAACCCCCTTTAGCGGGAGTAATGAGCAGTTCTTC,CASSQETPFSGSNEQFF